Below are 5 T cell receptor beta chains sequenced from a single sample in a study of blood T cell dynamics during melanoma immunotherapy. Noted time point: week 3, after first cycle of checkpoint inhibitor. Some clones are missing from TCRdb's copy, which holds only in-frame ones; the method was immunoSEQ multiplex PCR. The sample lists 8,000 to 9,000 clones, about 90% occurring once. The sequences come from blood, collected from a patient treated with checkpoint blockade. These receptor sequences come from a human donor with melanoma.

The chain uses TRBV6-5 and TRBJ2-4; D remains ambiguous. V was clipped by 0 bases and J by 6 bases, with 9 bases between them. The CDR3 loop spans 14 amino acids. CDR1 and CDR2 (germline): MNHEY, SVGAGI. CDR3 residues: CASSYSRDLNIQYF. The CDR3 nucleotides read TGTGCCAGCAGTTACTCTCGCGACTTAAACATTCAGTACTTC.

This chain links TRBV6-6 with TRBJ2-3; 9 nucleotides line up with TRBD2. Germline CDR1 and CDR2: MNHNY and SVGAGI (reference sequence). J gave up 0 bases and V 5 bases, and 0 bases lay outside the gene matches. The CDR3 is 14 residues long. The CDR3 bases are TGTGCCAGCAGTCTAGCGGGGAGCACAGATACGCAGTATTTT. The encoded protein is CASSLAGSTDTQYF.

The CDR3 reads CASSPLTGGGHNEQFF. As DNA, the CDR3 is TGTGCCAGCAGCCCATTGACAGGGGGGGGACACAATGAGCAGTTCTTC. The J gene is TRBJ2-1, the V gene TRBV11-3, with 9 bases that match TRBD1. The V gene end was trimmed by 5 bases and the J gene end by 5 bases; junction bases not matched to a gene: 10. Germline assignment: CDR1 SGHNT and CDR2 YENEEA. CDR3 length: 16 amino acids.

The V call is TRBV5-1, the J call TRBJ1-2; 8 bases are a match to TRBD1. From germline, CDR1 is SGHRS and CDR2 YFSETQ. CDR3 size: 14 residues. After removal of 4 bases from V and 1 base from J, the junction contained 3 bases not matched to a gene. The CDR3 reads CASSGQGVNYGYTF. CDR3 sequence (DNA): TGCGCCAGCAGCGGACAGGGAGTTAACTATGGCTACACCTTC.

Remarks on this clone: Different DNA sequences within this sample yield the same CDR3. The rearrangement joins TRBV4-2 to TRBJ2-1; no clear D gene. With 1 base removed from V and 7 bases from J, the gap between germline ends came to 2 bases. This CDR3 is built from 11 residues. CDR1 and CDR2 (germline): LGHNA, YNFKEQ. The chain's CDR3 is CASSQVNEQFF. In DNA form, the CDR3 reads TGTGCCAGCAGCCAAGTTAATGAGCAGTTCTTC.